Listed below are T cell receptor beta chains from one sample, sequenced in a study of CD8 T cells in ankylosing spondylitis. TCRdb re-derived calls from the 5' RACE reads in MiXCR, one entry per CDR3 protein. The repertoire holds just over 350,000 distinct CDR3 sequences, with about 20% as singletons. What was sequenced was blood, either unsorted or a sorted T cell fraction (not recorded which). These receptor sequences come from a male donor with ankylosing spondylitis or in good health (not recorded which). CDR3s include the opening cysteine and the closing phenylalanine or tryptophan. D genes are given only for firm matches. Size values are once, few and many counts, or a class for expanded clones, and some rows have none.

CDR3 protein | CDR3 DNA | V gene | D gene | clone size | J gene
CASMRGLGEQYF | TGTGCCAGCATGCGAGGGTTGGGAGAGCAGTACTTC | TRBV6-5 | . | . | TRBJ2-7
CASSPNRDSLWDTQYF | TGCGCCAGCAGCCCGAACAGGGACAGTTTATGGGATACGCAGTATTTT | TRBV4-1 | TRBD1 | . | TRBJ2-3
CASSSDGPYEQYF | TGTGCCAGCAGTTCGGACGGACCCTACGAGCAGTACTTC | TRBV12-3/TRBV12-4 | . | many | TRBJ2-7
CSAFAAQGAQGIQYF | TGCAGCGCCTTTGCTGCACAGGGGGCGCAGGGCATTCAGTACTTC | TRBV29-1 | TRBD1 | . | TRBJ2-4
CASSPFLLADTQYF | TGTGCCAGCAGCCCCTTCCTCCTAGCGGATACGCAGTATTTT | TRBV11-2 | . | few | TRBJ2-3
CASSSYGDTEAFF | TGTGCCAGCAGCTCTTATGGCGACACTGAAGCTTTCTTT | TRBV3-1 | . | few | TRBJ1-1
CASTPNTGELFF | TGTGCCAGCACCCCCAACACCGGGGAGCTGTTTTTT | TRBV12-3/TRBV12-4 | . | . | TRBJ2-2
CASQVSSGQGHEQYF | TGTGCCAGCCAAGTTTCTTCGGGACAGGGCCACGAGCAGTACTTC | TRBV2 | TRBD1 | . | TRBJ2-7
CASSLAPLGGGQETQYF | TGTGCCAGCAGCTTAGCCCCCCTGGGCGGGGGGCAAGAGACCCAGTACTTC | TRBV11-2 | TRBD2 | . | TRBJ2-5
CASSDPRVGAKNIQYF | TGTGCCAGCAGCGACCCGAGGGTAGGAGCCAAAAACATTCAGTACTTC | TRBV21-1 | . | . | TRBJ2-4
CASSVDIRTAGTDTQYF | TGTGCCAGCAGCGTAGATATTCGGACAGCCGGAACAGATACGCAGTATTTT | TRBV9 | . | . | TRBJ2-3
CASSLLAGGDEQFF | TGTGCCAGCAGTTTACTGGCAGGGGGCGATGAGCAGTTCTTC | TRBV12-3/TRBV12-4 | TRBD1 | few | TRBJ2-1
CASSFAGGGEQYF | TGTGCCAGCAGTTTTGCCGGGGGCGGCGAGCAGTACTTC | TRBV28 | . | once | TRBJ2-7
CASSLAGAAEAFF | TGCGCCAGCAGCTTGGCAGGGGCAGCTGAAGCTTTCTTT | TRBV5-1 | . | . | TRBJ1-1
CSARGQGRYNEQFF | TGCAGTGCTAGAGGACAGGGCCGCTACAATGAGCAGTTCTTC | TRBV20-1 | TRBD1 | few | TRBJ2-1
CASRGGPTYNEQFF | TGTGCCAGCAGGGGCGGACCGACCTACAATGAGCAGTTCTTC | TRBV27 | . | . | TRBJ2-1
CSARDRDRAPSYEQYF | TGCAGTGCTAGAGATAGAGATAGGGCCCCCTCCTACGAGCAGTACTTC | TRBV20-1 | . | . | TRBJ2-7